The source of this T cell receptor (beta chain) is a study of T cell responses to AZD1222 COVID-19 vaccine. This CDR3 region has 13 residues. Germline loops: CDR1 ENHRY, CDR2 SYGVKD. J lost 7 bases, V lost 0 bases, and 2 bases had no gene match. As regards this clone: What it binds is unknown.

The table came from immunoSEQ multiplex PCR; TCRdb's copy has only in-frame clones and leaves some out. The table shows approximately 30,000 clones, with about nine tenths occurring only once. Study results and limitations: There were repertoire samples only from the period after the peak T cell response. Spike as a whole was targeted by vaccine-associated CD4 TCRs, dominant at 160-218 and 743-854.

V gene TRBV10-3 combines with J gene TRBJ1-1; TRBD1 matches 7 bases. The clonotype originates from an adult who received the AZD1222 COVID-19 vaccine. The specimen was peripheral blood, collected 28 days after the second AZD1222 dose. CDR3 DNA: TGTGCCATCAGTGAGTCGGGACAGCTTGAAGCTTTCTTT. This encodes CAISESGQLEAFF.